The source of this T cell receptor beta chain is a study of technical replicates of blood from several donors. The data were produced by immunoSEQ multiplex PCR, yet TCRdb's version contains in-frame clones alone and is incomplete. The table includes more than 75,000 clones, approximately 96% detected once. CDR1 and CDR2 from the germline V gene are MNHEY and SVGAGI. The CDR3 runs 16 residues. V gave up 3 bases and J gave up 1 base, with 15 bases separating them. Sequencing used T cells isolated from PBMCs. V usage is TRBV6-5 and J usage is TRBJ1-1, with D uncertain. This receptor was taken from a human donor in good health. The CDR3 loop is CASSYTRSAGNTEAFF. The CDR3 DNA reads as TGTGCCAGCAGTTATACTCGAAGTGCAGGGAACACTGAAGCTTTCTTT.